The 7 T cell receptor beta chains listed next were all sequenced from one sample in a study of post-analysis software for immune sequencing data. Study-level points and caveats: There were several TRBV segments more frequent in patients than controls, and TRBV5-6, TRBV5-1 and TRBV20-1 were among them.

Their antigens are not known. Each TCR beta cDNA library carried unique molecular identifiers. TCRdb re-analysed the PCR reads in MiXCR, keeping a single row per CDR3 protein. The sample gives approximately 630,000 distinct CDR3 sequences, roughly three fifths of which show up once; around 11% is in the top ten. The specimen sequenced was blood. The receptor set was obtained from a girl aged 2 to 10 with multiple sclerosis.

This clonotype appeared a few times. The V and J genes are TRBV7-2 and TRBJ2-3; no clear D gene. This CDR3 has 14 residues. Germline loops: CDR1 SGHTA, CDR2 FQGNSA. Trimming left V 0 bases short and J 0 bases short, with 4 bases between. The CDR3 here is CASSLAPSTDTQYF. The CDR3 DNA sequence: TGTGCCAGCAGCTTAGCCCCTAGCACAGATACGCAGTATTTT. Variable domain in full (rest from reference TRBV7-2 and TRBJ2-3): GAGVSQSPSNKVTEKGKDVELRCDPISGHTALYWYRQSLGQGLEFLIYFQGNSAPDKSGLPSDRFSAERTGGSVSTLTIQRTQQEDSAVYLCASSLAPSTDTQYFGPGTRLTVL.

The chain combines TRBV29-1 with TRBJ2-5, with D possibly TRBD1 on 6 matching bases. Germline V gene sequence: CDR1 SQVTM, CDR2 ANQGSEA. V was shortened by 5 bases and J by 5 bases, with 18 bases between the two germline ends. This CDR3 is 14 amino acids long. CDR3 loop: CSVIRQEARETQYF. For the CDR3, the DNA is TGCAGCGTTATTCGACAGGAGGCGCGGGAGACCCAGTACTTC.

CDR3: CSASDPLGTDTQYF. The CDR3 coding sequence is TGCAGTGCTTCGGACCCCCTAGGTACAGATACGCAGTATTTT. This sequence joins TRBV20-1 and TRBJ2-3; D call uncertain. The CDR3 runs to 14 residues. Germline lookup yields CDR1 DFQATT and CDR2 SNEGSKA (reference sequence). V lost 5 bases to trimming and J lost 3 bases, with 15 bases between them.

Turning to this clonotype: Relative to the germline gene, one junction end is altered; a read error may explain this. The chain carries TRBV3-1 and TRBJ2-1; TRBD2 matches 7 bases. Germline V gene data show CDR1 as LGHDT and CDR2 as YNNKEL (reference sequence). The CDR3 sequence is 14 residues long. CDR3 region: CASRKRGAYNEQFF. CDR3 coding DNA: TGTGCCAGCAGAAAGCGGGGTGCCTACAACGAGCAGTTCTTC.

The chain has TRBV2 and TRBJ1-5; 8 bases fit TRBD1. Germline CDR1 is SNHLY and CDR2 is FYNNEI. CDR3 length equals 12 residues. Trimming at V came to 6 bases and at J to 9 bases, leaving 4 bases not matched to a gene. DNA of the CDR3: TGTGCCAGCAGAGTCGGGACAGGGCCCCAGCATTTT. This translates into CASRVGTGPQHF.

There are a few counts of this clonotype. The CDR3 is CASSLSSGSTDTQYF. In nucleotides, the CDR3 is TGCGCCAGCAGCTTGAGTAGCGGGAGTACAGATACGCAGTATTTT. The chain is built from TRBV5-1 and TRBJ2-3; 9 bases match TRBD2. This CDR3 contains 15 residues. V shed 1 base and J 3 bases; nucleotides not matched to a gene: 3. CDR1 SGHRS and CDR2 YFSETQ come from the germline V gene.

This chain links TRBV6-6 with TRBJ2-3, with D perhaps given as TRBD1 or TRBD2 (5 bases each). The CDR3 contains 16 residues. Germline V CDR1 and CDR2: MNHNY, SVGAGI (reference sequence). With 2 bases removed from V and 0 bases from J, the gap between germline ends came to 12 bases. In DNA form, the CDR3 reads TGTGCCAGCAGTTACCCCATGGGGGAAAGCACAGATACGCAGTATTTT. It codes for CASSYPMGESTDTQYF.